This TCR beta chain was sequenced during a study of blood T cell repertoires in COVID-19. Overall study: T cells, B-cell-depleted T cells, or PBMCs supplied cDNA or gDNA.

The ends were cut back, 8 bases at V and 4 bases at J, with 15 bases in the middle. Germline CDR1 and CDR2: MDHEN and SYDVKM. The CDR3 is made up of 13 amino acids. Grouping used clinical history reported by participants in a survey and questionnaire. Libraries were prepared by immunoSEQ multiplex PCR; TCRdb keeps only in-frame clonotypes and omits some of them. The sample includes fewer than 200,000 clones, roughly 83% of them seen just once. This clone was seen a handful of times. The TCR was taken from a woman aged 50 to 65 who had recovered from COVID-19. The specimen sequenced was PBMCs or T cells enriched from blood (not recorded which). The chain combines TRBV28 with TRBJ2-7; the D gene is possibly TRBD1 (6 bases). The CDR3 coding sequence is TGTGCCAGCCAACAGGGTGGGGCTTACGAGCAGTACGTC. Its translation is CASQQGGAYEQYV.